Each of the 5 T cell receptor beta chains below was sequenced from the same sample in a study of T cell responses to AZD1222 COVID-19 vaccine (dated by TCRdb to the early 2020s). The library was built by means of the immunoSEQ multiplex PCR assay. This is the immuneACCESS table as TCRdb keeps it, with only in-frame sequences that have V and J called. A part of the clones is gone; compared with another copy, unresolved V genes explain less than half, and the rest is unexplained. This sample comprises just over 150,000 clones, about 85% of them detected only once. 6.9% of the sample rests with the top ten. What the time point label conveys for this sample: sample from adult after SARS-CoV-2 infection, after symptom onset. The sequencing here drew on peripheral blood, taken after recovery from COVID-19. The receptors shown here come from an adult who had recovered from COVID-19.

This chain joins TRBV4-1 and TRBJ1-1, with unresolved D. Trimming stripped 1 base from V and 0 bases from J, with 9 bases between. This CDR3 comprises 15 residues. Germline V gene lookup returns CDR1 MGHRA and CDR2 YSYEKL. The CDR3 sequence is CASSQVVTLNTEAFF. The CDR3 DNA follows: TGCGCCAGCAGCCAAGTAGTCACGCTGAACACTGAAGCTTTCTTT.

The gene calls are TRBV18 and TRBJ1-2, with 8 nucleotides matching TRBD1. After removal of 6 bases from V and 0 bases from J, the junction contained 3 bases not matched to a gene. The CDR3 totals 14 residues. Germline CDR1 and CDR2: KGHSH and LQKENI. The chain's CDR3 is CASSLQGANYGYTF. Written as DNA, the CDR3 is TGTGCCAGCTCTTTACAGGGGGCTAACTATGGCTACACCTTC.

The chain joins TRBV4-2 to TRBJ1-6, with D unclear. This CDR3 has 15 residues. CDR1 LGHNA and CDR2 YNFKEQ come from the germline V gene. V dropped 1 base and J dropped 10 bases, with 14 bases sitting between them. The CDR3 DNA is TGTGCCAGCAGCCAAGTCGGAGGTACGGAATCACCCCTCCACTTT. Translated: CASSQVGGTESPLHF.

The chain combines TRBV28 with TRBJ2-2; 7 positions agree with TRBD1. Germline CDR1 MDHEN, CDR2 SYDVKM. This CDR3 spans 12 amino acids. CDR3: CTGRGIGGELFF. CDR3 nucleotides: TGTACGGGCAGGGGGATCGGCGGGGAGCTGTTTTTT.

This clone was observed once. The chain has TRBV27 and TRBJ1-2, with D unresolved. CDR1 and CDR2 from the germline V gene are MNHEY and SMNVEV (reference sequence). V dropped 3 bases and J dropped 8 bases, with 13 bases sitting between them. The CDR3 length is 13 residues. The CDR3 DNA follows: TGTGCCAGCAGTTTTTCCAACATGAGGGGCTACACCTTC. This encodes CASSFSNMRGYTF.